This is a list of T cell receptor beta chains from one sample in a study of blood T cell repertoires in COVID-19. Assay: immunoSEQ multiplex PCR; the TCRdb copy retains only in-frame clones and omits some. The repertoire holds fewer than 350,000 clones, around 81% seen once, with about 3.2% in the top ten. Sequencing used peripheral blood. The receptors were gathered from a woman aged 55-70 years with active or convalescent COVID-19. The CDR3 runs from the conserved cysteine through the conserved F or W. The D gene is left open where the match is weak. Not all rows give a size; the values are once, few, many and, for expanded clones, a class.

clone_size	j_call	v_call	d_call	cdr3_aa	cdr3_nt
NA	TRBJ1-5	TRBV19	NA	CASSIIQGQNQPQHF	TGTGCCAGTAGTATCATCCAGGGGCAGAATCAGCCCCAGCATTTT
NA	TRBJ2-1	TRBV10-3	TRBD2	CAISESQRDYNEQFF	TGTGCCATCAGTGAGTCGCAGCGGGACTACAATGAGCAGTTCTTC
NA	TRBJ2-7	TRBV7-9	TRBD2	CASSSTGTSLYEQYF	TGTGCCAGCAGCTCCACCGGGACTAGCCTATACGAGCAGTACTTC
NA	TRBJ2-3	TRBV4-2	NA	CASSPSGGADTQYF	TGTGCCAGCAGCCCCTCGGGTGGTGCAGATACGCAGTATTTT
NA	TRBJ2-7	TRBV18	TRBD1	CASSPSGTGGVEQYF	TGTGCCAGCTCACCTTCCGGGACAGGGGGCGTCGAGCAGTACTTC
few	TRBJ1-4	TRBV6-5	TRBD1	CASRGQGSTNEKLFF	TGTGCCAGCAGGGGACAGGGATCAACTAATGAAAAACTGTTTTTT
NA	TRBJ2-1	TRBV5-1	TRBD1	CASSLANRGRGEQFF	TGCGCCAGCAGCTTGGCGAACAGGGGAAGGGGTGAGCAGTTCTTC
NA	TRBJ1-1	TRBV23-1	TRBD1	CASSQSDRGTEAFF	TGCGCCAGCAGTCAATCGGACAGGGGCACTGAAGCTTTCTTT
once	TRBJ2-7	TRBV29-1	TRBD1	CSVEDYRGQDPPSSYEQYF	TGCAGCGTTGAAGATTATAGGGGACAGGACCCCCCGAGCTCCTACGAGCAGTACTTC
NA	TRBJ1-5	TRBV2	NA	CASSLQGRQPQHF	TGTGCCAGCAGTTTACAGGGACGCCAGCCCCAGCATTTT
NA	TRBJ2-2	TRBV6-5	NA	CASSYLRQANTGELFF	TGTGCCAGCAGTTACCTAAGACAGGCGAACACCGGGGAGCTGTTTTTT
many	TRBJ1-2	TRBV5-1	NA	CASSGWTAANYGYTF	TGCGCCAGCAGTGGTTGGACAGCCGCTAACTATGGCTACACCTTC
NA	TRBJ1-5	TRBV9	NA	CASSVDTVNQPQHF	TGTGCCAGCAGCGTAGACACAGTCAATCAGCCCCAGCATTTT
NA	TRBJ2-5	TRBV30	NA	CAWSPHTQETQYF	TGTGCCTGGAGTCCCCACACACAAGAGACCCAGTACTTC
many	TRBJ1-2	TRBV7-9	NA	CASSFPPGDYGYTF	TGTGCCAGCAGCTTCCCCCCCGGGGACTATGGCTACACCTTC
NA	TRBJ1-4	TRBV18	TRBD1	CASSPGTVNEKLFF	TGTGCCAGCTCACCCGGGACAGTTAATGAAAAACTGTTTTTT
NA	TRBJ1-2	TRBV5-6	TRBD1	CASSSTTGGYGYTF	TGTGCCAGCAGTTCCACGACAGGGGGGTATGGCTACACCTTC
NA	TRBJ1-2	TRBV20-1	NA	CSASGGGGGNYGYTF	TGCAGTGCTAGTGGTGGGGGGGGAGGTAACTATGGCTACACCTTC
NA	TRBJ2-2	TRBV7-7	TRBD2	CASSPAASGDTGELFF	TGTGCTAGCAGCCCGGCGGCTAGCGGGGACACCGGGGAGCTGTTTTTT
NA	TRBJ2-5	TRBV6-5	TRBD2	CASSSFKRGGWETQYF	TGTGCCAGCAGTTCCTTCAAGCGGGGGGGTTGGGAGACCCAGTACTTC
NA	TRBJ2-5	TRBV7-7	TRBD2	CASSLLGLAEETQYF	TGTGCCAGCAGCCTACTCGGACTAGCGGAAGAGACCCAGTACTTC
NA	TRBJ2-5	TRBV30	TRBD2	CAWSRDGTSGGQETQYF	TGTGCCTGGAGTCGCGACGGGACTAGCGGGGGTCAAGAGACCCAGTACTTC
NA	TRBJ1-2	TRBV2	NA	CASTDRTYGYTF	TGTGCCAGCACCGACAGGACCTATGGCTACACCTTC
NA	TRBJ2-7	TRBV9	TRBD1	CASSLWDRAYEQYF	TGTGCCAGCAGCCTGTGGGACAGGGCCTACGAGCAGTACTTC
NA	TRBJ1-4	TRBV2	TRBD1	CASRRQGGGEKLFF	TGTGCCAGCAGGCGACAGGGCGGAGGTGAAAAACTGTTTTTT
NA	TRBJ1-1	TRBV29-1	TRBD1	CSVEPTQGAATEAFF	TGCAGCGTTGAACCCACCCAGGGGGCAGCCACTGAAGCTTTCTTT
NA	TRBJ2-5	TRBV5-1	NA	CASSLALAGETQYF	TGCGCCAGCAGCTTGGCACTAGCAGGAGAGACCCAGTACTTC
NA	TRBJ2-6	TRBV15	NA	CATSRVGRGIGANVLTF	TGTGCCACCAGCAGAGTGGGAAGGGGAATCGGGGCCAACGTCCTGACTTTC
NA	TRBJ1-5	TRBV7-2	NA	CASSLGDGRNQPQHF	TGTGCCAGCAGCTTAGGGGATGGGAGGAATCAGCCCCAGCATTTT
NA	TRBJ2-2	TRBV24-1	TRBD2	CATSDLFWSGGDTGELFF	TGTGCCACCAGTGATTTGTTCTGGAGCGGGGGTGACACCGGGGAGCTGTTTTTT
NA	TRBJ1-6	TRBV7-9	NA	CASSPLPPGSPLHF	TGTGCCAGCAGTCCGCTCCCTCCCGGGTCACCCCTCCACTTT
NA	TRBJ2-7	TRBV6-4	NA	CASSGSTSSYEQYF	TGTGCCAGCAGTGGATCTACTAGTTCCTACGAGCAGTACTTC
NA	TRBJ2-3	TRBV23-1	TRBD1	CASSHHLDRDLLDTQYF	TGCGCCAGCAGTCATCACTTAGACAGGGACCTTCTGGATACGCAGTATTTT
once	TRBJ2-5	TRBV6-5	TRBD2	CATEGSSGEETQYF	TGTGCCACCGAGGGGAGTAGCGGGGAAGAGACCCAGTACTTC
once	TRBJ2-7	TRBV30	NA	CAWSWTKSKFQQYF	TGTGCCTGGAGTTGGACTAAGTCCAAATTTCAGCAGTACTTC
NA	TRBJ2-1	TRBV27	TRBD2	CASSWGLDEQFF	TGTGCCAGCAGTTGGGGACTAGATGAGCAGTTCTTC
NA	TRBJ1-3	TRBV6-4	NA	CASSLRPGNTIYF	TGTGCCAGCAGTTTGCGGCCTGGAAACACCATATATTTT
once	TRBJ1-1	TRBV3-1/TRBV3-2	NA	CASSQDSLSLIGTEAFF	TGTGCCAGCAGCCAAGATAGCCTCTCCCTTATCGGGACTGAAGCTTTCTTT
NA	TRBJ2-7	TRBV6-5	NA	CASRGAASYEQYF	TGTGCCAGCAGGGGGGCCGCTTCCTACGAGCAGTACTTC
NA	TRBJ2-5	TRBV9	TRBD2	CASSARAGGGETQYF	TGTGCCAGCAGCGCCAGAGCGGGGGGAGGGGAGACCCAGTACTTC
NA	TRBJ1-6	TRBV18	TRBD1	CASSPMGQGIYNSPLHF	TGTGCCAGCTCACCAATGGGACAGGGGATTTATAATTCACCCCTCCACTTT
NA	TRBJ1-1	TRBV12-3/TRBV12-4	NA	CASSQGRNTEAFF	TGTGCCAGCAGCCAGGGGCGGAACACTGAAGCTTTCTTT
NA	TRBJ2-7	TRBV15	TRBD1	CATSRDPDRAYEQYF	TGTGCCACCAGCAGAGATCCGGACAGGGCCTACGAGCAGTACTTC
NA	TRBJ2-1	TRBV5-6	NA	CASSLSSVLYNEQFF	TGTGCCAGCAGCTTGTCCTCCGTCCTCTACAATGAGCAGTTCTTC
NA	TRBJ1-2	TRBV6-1	NA	CASSETGTSRNYGYTF	TGTGCCAGCAGTGAGACCGGGACAAGCAGGAACTATGGCTACACCTTC
few	TRBJ1-2	TRBV5-4	NA	CASTLGAPAEGYTF	TGTGCCAGCACCTTAGGGGCCCCGGCCGAGGGCTACACCTTC
NA	TRBJ2-7	TRBV7-7	TRBD1	CASRGQVPYEQYF	TGTGCCAGCCGCGGACAGGTCCCCTACGAGCAGTACTTC
NA	TRBJ2-7	TRBV13	NA	CASSSTTSPGHEQCF	TGTGCCAGCAGCTCCACTACTAGCCCGGGCCACGAGCAGTGCTTC
NA	TRBJ1-1	TRBV9	NA	CASSFTGNTEAFF	TGTGCCAGCAGCTTTACAGGCAACACTGAAGCTTTCTTT
NA	TRBJ2-7	TRBV15	TRBD2	CATSKELASYEQYF	TGTGCCACCAGCAAAGAACTAGCGTCCTACGAGCAGTACTTC
NA	TRBJ1-2	TRBV5-6	TRBD1	CASSLPGQGAGGYTF	TGTGCCAGCAGCTTACCGGGACAGGGGGCTGGGGGCTACACCTTC
NA	TRBJ1-4	TRBV7-2	TRBD1	CASSLATSGGLFF	TGTGCCAGCAGCTTAGCGACCTCAGGGGGGCTGTTTTTT
NA	TRBJ1-1	TRBV24-1	TRBD1	CATSDLGSGTGGFSVGMNTEAFF	TGTGCCACCAGTGATTTGGGATCCGGGACAGGGGGCTTTTCGGTTGGGATGAACACTGAAGCTTTCTTT
NA	TRBJ2-2	TRBV9	NA	CASSRSPGELFF	TGTGCCAGCTCCAGGTCTCCCGGGGAGCTGTTTTTT
NA	TRBJ2-1	TRBV7-9	NA	CASSAQGSYNEQFF	TGTGCCAGCAGCGCTCAGGGATCCTACAATGAGCAGTTCTTC
NA	TRBJ2-5	TRBV5-1	TRBD2	CASSSRTSGRQETQYF	TGCGCCAGCAGCTCCAGGACTAGCGGGCGCCAAGAGACCCAGTACTTC
NA	TRBJ1-2	TRBV29-1	NA	CSVDDREYGYTF	TGCAGCGTTGATGACCGGGAGTATGGCTACACCTTC
many	TRBJ2-7	TRBV19	NA	CASSKTSAYEQYF	TGTGCCAGTAGTAAAACTAGTGCCTACGAGCAGTACTTC
NA	TRBJ2-2	TRBV7-6	NA	CASSWDTANTGELFF	TGTGCCAGCAGCTGGGACACCGCGAACACCGGGGAGCTGTTTTTT